The subject of this entry is one TCR beta chain. Its binding antigen is unknown. Per-base quality was not reported, and no clone a single base away is much larger than it. TCR cDNA was synthesized by 5'RACE template switching, which introduced a universal primer site and unique molecular identifiers. Priming of cDNA synthesis was performed from both the TCR alpha and TCR beta constant segments. Libraries were amplified in two PCR steps, with sample barcodes and sequencing adapters added in the second step. Sequencing of the libraries was done on either Illumina HiSeq 2500 (2x100 bp) or NovaSeq (2x150 bp). Per the original workflow: MIGEC was used to demultiplex reads and collapse the reads into UMI consensus sequences, and MiXCR was used for V(D)J alignment. Using edgeR on replicate PBMC samples, clonotypes were called vaccine-responding if FDR was below 0.01 and the log2 fold change was above 5 up to day 15. Bulk clonotypes were assigned CD4 or CD8 identity according to which sequenced CD4 or CD8 repertoire held them at higher abundance. TCRdb reworked the public reads: Q25 trimming with fastp, MiXCR clone assembly, productive beta chains retained. Rows with a matching CDR3 protein are joined into one entry that keeps the most common DNA and genes. The V and J calls shown here were made by TCRdb, not taken from the authors' results. The sample table shows 400,000 or so distinct CDR3 sequences, and 6.2% are seen once. The ten largest clones add up to approximately 16% of the sample.

The sample's treatment or condition, from its label and the paper: live attenuated yellow fever vaccine strain. At each blood-draw timepoint, two biological replicates of bulk PBMCs were collected. PBMCs were isolated from peripheral blood using a standard Ficoll-Paque protocol. RNA was extracted with TriZol from bulk PBMCs, CD4 and CD8 fractions, and dextramer-positive and dextramer-negative fractions. This sample was taken from a study of T cells after yellow fever vaccination (dated by TCRdb to about 2019). Study-level background: Libraries from fractions with low cell numbers were prepared with the SMART-Seq v4 Ultra Low Input RNA kit. Bulk PBMC replicates and cell subsets were isolated from blood drawn at multiple timepoints before and after both primary and secondary immunization. To follow T-cell clones before and after both primary and booster YFV17D yellow fever vaccination, bulk TCR alpha and beta repertoires underwent longitudinal sequencing. Two healthy male donors, one aged 18 to 30 and one aged 30 to 40 years, made up the cohort.

General findings and caveats noted by the study authors: Computational filtering was required because FACS-sorted repertoires could contain abundant contaminating clonotypes from the bulk population. Only two donors were included in the study, so the extent to which the findings can be generalized is limited. After the booster, most clones that had expanded after primary vaccination were detected again (around 95% of CD4 and around 88% of CD8), suggesting broad maintenance of memory. The secondary T-cell response was weaker than the primary response but faster, peaking on day 5 instead of day 15. A small fraction of clonotypes showed up in both the CD4 and CD8 compartments, probably as a result of convergent recombination.

This receptor was taken from a man aged 25-45 years who received the YFV17D yellow fever vaccine. The specimen was PBMCs, collected 5 days after the yellow fever booster vaccination.

The nucleotides are TGCGCCAGCAGCTTGGCTATGGGGGACACTGAAGCTTTCTTT. The translation is CASSLAMGDTEAFF. The V and J segments used are TRBV5-1 and TRBJ1-1; the D region possibly corresponds to TRBD1 (5 bases align). Looking up the germline V gene yields CDR1 SGHRS and CDR2 YFSETQ. Trimming at the junction amounts to 0 bases on V and 3 bases on J, and the germline ends lie 9 bases apart. The CDR3 runs 14 residues from the cysteine to the phenylalanine. Solely the CDR3 DNA is kept, with 42 bases framed from the first base.